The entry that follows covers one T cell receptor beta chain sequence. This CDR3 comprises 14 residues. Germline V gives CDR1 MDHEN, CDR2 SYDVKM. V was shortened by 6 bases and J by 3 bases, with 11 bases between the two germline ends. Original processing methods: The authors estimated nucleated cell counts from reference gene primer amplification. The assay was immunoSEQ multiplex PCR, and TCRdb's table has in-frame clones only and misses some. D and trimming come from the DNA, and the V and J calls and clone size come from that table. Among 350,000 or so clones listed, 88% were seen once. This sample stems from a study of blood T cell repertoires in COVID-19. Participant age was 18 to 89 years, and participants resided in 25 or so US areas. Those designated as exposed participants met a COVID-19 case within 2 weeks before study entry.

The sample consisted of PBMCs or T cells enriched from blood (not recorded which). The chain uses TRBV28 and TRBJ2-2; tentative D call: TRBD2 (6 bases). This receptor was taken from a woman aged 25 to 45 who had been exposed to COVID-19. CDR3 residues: CASSFGGDTGELFF. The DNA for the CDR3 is TGTGCCAGCAGCTTCGGCGGGGACACCGGGGAGCTGTTTTTT.